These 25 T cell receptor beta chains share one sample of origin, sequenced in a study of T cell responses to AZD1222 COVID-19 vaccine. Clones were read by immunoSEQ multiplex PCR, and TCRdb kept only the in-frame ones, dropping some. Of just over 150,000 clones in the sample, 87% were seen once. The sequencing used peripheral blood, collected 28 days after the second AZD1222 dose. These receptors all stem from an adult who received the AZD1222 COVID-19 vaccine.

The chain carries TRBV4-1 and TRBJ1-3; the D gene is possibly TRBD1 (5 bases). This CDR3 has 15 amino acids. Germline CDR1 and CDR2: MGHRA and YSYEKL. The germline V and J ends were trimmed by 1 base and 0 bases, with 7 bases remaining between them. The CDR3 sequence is CASSQAGLSGNTIYF. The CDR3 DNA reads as TGCGCCAGCAGCCAAGCAGGGCTCTCTGGAAACACCATATATTTT.

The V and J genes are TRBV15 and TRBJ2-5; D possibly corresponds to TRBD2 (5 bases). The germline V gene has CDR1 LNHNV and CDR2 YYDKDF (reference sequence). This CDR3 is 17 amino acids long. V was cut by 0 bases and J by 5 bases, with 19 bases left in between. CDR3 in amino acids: CATSRDIGLTAGETQYF. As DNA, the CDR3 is TGTGCCACCAGCAGAGATATTGGACTCACCGCCGGGGAGACCCAGTACTTC.

CDR3 residues: CASSEPRRPSGYNSPLHF. The CDR3 DNA follows: TGTGCCAGCAGTGAACCCCGCAGACCGTCAGGTTATAATTCACCCCTCCACTTT. The rearrangement links TRBV6-1 to TRBJ1-6, with D unresolved. CDR1 and CDR2 from the germline V gene are MNHNS and SASEGT. Trimming removed 2 bases at V and 4 bases at J, with 18 bases between. This CDR3 has 18 residues.

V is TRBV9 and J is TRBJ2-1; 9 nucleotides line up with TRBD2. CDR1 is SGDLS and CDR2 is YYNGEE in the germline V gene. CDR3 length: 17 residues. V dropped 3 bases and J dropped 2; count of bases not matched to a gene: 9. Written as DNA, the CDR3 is TGTGCCAGCAGCGGGAGAGCGGGAGGAGCCGCCTACAATGAGCAGTTCTTC. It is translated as CASSGRAGGAAYNEQFF. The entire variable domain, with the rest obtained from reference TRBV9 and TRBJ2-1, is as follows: DSGVTQTPKHLITATGQRVTLRCSPRSGDLSVYWYQQSLDQGLQFLIQYYNGEERAKGNILERFSAQQFPDLHSELNLSSLELGDSALYFCASSGRAGGAAYNEQFFGPGTRLTVL.

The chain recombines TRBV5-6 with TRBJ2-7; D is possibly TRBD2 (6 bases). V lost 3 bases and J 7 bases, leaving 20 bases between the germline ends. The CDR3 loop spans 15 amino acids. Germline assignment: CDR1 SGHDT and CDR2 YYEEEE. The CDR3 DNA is TGTGCCAGCAGCTCTTCGGGACTGCGAGATTTGGAGCAGTACTTC. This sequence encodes CASSSSGLRDLEQYF.

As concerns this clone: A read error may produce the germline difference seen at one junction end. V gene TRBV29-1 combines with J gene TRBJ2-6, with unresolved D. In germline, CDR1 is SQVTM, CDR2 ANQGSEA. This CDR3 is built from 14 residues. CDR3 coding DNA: TGCAGCGTGGAAGGGTCCTCTGGGGCCAACGTCCTGACTTTC. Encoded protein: CSVEGSSGANVLTF. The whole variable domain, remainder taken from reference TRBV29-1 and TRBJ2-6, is SAVISQKPSRDICQRGTSLTIQCQVDSQVTMMFWYRQQPGQSLTLIATANQGSEATYESGFVIDKFPISRPNLTFSTLTVSNMSPEDSSIYLCSVEGSSGANVLTFGAGSRLTVL.

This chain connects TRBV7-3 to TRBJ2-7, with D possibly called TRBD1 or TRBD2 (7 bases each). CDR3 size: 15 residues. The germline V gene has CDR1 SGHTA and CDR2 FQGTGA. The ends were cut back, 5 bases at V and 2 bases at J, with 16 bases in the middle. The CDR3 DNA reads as TGTGCCAGCAGCCCCCAGGGGGGGCGCACCTACGAGCAGTACTTC. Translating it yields CASSPQGGRTYEQYF.

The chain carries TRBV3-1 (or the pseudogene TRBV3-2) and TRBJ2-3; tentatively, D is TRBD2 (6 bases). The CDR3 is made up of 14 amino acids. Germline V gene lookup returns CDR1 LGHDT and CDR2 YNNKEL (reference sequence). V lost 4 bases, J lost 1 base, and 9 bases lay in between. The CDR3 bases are TGTGCCAGCAGCCTCGGGAGTCGCACAGATACGCAGTATTTT. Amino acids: CASSLGSRTDTQYF.

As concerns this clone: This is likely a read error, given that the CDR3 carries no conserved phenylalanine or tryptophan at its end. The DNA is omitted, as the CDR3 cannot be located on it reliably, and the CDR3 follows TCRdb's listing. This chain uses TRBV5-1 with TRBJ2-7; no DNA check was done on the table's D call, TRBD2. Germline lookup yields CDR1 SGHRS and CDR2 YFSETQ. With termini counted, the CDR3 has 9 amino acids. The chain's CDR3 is CASSLRRVS.

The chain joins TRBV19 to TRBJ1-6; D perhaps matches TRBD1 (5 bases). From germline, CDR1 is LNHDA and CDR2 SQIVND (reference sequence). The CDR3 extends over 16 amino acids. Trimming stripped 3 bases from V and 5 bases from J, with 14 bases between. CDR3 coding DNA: TGTGCCAGTAGTATGAAGGGTTGGGGCCATAATTCACCCCTCCACTTT. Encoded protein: CASSMKGWGHNSPLHF.

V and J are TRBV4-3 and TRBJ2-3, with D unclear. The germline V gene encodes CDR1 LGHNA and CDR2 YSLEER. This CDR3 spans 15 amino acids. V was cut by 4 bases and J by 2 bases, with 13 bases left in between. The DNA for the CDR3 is TGCGCCAGCAGCCTACAGATGAGGTACACAGATACGCAGTATTTT. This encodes CASSLQMRYTDTQYF.

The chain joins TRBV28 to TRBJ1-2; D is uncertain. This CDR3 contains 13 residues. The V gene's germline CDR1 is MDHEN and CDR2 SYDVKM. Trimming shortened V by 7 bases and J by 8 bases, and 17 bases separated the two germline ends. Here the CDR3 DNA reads TGTGCCAGCATCTCCCCGGGAAGTGGCGGCTACACCTTC. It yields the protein CASISPGSGGYTF.

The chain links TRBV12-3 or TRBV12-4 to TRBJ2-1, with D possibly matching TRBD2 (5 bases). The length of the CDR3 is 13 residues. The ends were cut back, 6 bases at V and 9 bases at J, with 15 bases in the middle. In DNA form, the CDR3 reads TGTGCCAGCAGCCCCGGGGAGTTTCCTGAGCAGTTCTTC. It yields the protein CASSPGEFPEQFF.

CDR3 region: CASSYPSGLASHEQYF. In DNA form, the CDR3 reads TGTGCCAGCAGTTACCCGTCCGGACTAGCTAGCCACGAGCAGTACTTC. The genes are TRBV6-2 or TRBV6-3 and TRBJ2-7, with 8 positions matching TRBD2. This CDR3 is 16 amino acids long. The germline V gene has CDR1 MNHEY and CDR2 SVGEGT. V lost 2 bases, J lost 5 bases, and 11 bases stayed unmatched.

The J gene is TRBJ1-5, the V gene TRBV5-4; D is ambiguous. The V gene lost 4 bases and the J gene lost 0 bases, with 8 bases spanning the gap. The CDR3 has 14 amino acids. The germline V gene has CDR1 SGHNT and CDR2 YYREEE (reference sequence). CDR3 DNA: TGTGCCAGCAGCAATTTCGATAGCAATCAGCCCCAGCATTTT. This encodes CASSNFDSNQPQHF. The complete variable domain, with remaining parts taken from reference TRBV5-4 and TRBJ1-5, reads ETGVTQSPTHLIKTRGQQVTLRCSSQSGHNTVSWYQQALGQGPQFIFQYYREEENGRGNFPPRFSGLQFPNYSSELNVNALELDDSALYLCASSNFDSNQPQHFGDGTRLSIL.

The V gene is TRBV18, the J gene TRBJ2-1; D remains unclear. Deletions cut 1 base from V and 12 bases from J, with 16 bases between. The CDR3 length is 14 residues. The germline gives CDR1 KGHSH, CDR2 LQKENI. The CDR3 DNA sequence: TGTGCCAGCTCACCACTTGCTACCTTTATTATGCAGTTCTTC. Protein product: CASSPLATFIMQFF.

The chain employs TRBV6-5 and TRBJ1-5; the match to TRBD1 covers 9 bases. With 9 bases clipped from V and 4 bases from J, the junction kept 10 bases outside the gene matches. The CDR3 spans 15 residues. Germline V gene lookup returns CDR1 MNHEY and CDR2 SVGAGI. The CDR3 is CASLRGTGRNQPQHF. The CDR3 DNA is TGTGCCAGTTTAAGGGGGACAGGGCGGAATCAGCCCCAGCATTTT.

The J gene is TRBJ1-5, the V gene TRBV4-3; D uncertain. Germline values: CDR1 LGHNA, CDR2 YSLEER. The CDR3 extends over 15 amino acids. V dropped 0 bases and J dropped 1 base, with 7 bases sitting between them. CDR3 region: CASSQEPGSNQPQHF. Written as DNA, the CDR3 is TGCGCCAGCAGCCAAGAACCGGGAAGCAATCAGCCCCAGCATTTT.

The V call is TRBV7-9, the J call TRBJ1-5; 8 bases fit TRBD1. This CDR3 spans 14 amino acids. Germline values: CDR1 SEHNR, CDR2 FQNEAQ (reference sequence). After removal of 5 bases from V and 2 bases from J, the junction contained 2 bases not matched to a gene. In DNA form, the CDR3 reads TGTGCCAGCAGCCCACAGGGGGGCAATCAGCCCCAGCATTTT. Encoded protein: CASSPQGGNQPQHF. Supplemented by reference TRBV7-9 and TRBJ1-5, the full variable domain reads DTGVSQNPRHKITKRGQNVTFRCDPISEHNRLYWYRQTLGQGPEFLTYFQNEAQLEKSRLLSDRFSAERPKGSFSTLEIQRTEQGDSAMYLCASSPQGGNQPQHFGDGTRLSIL.

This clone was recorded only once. In nucleotides, the CDR3 is TGTGCCAGTAGTAGGGGCAGGCAACCTAATAGCAATCAGCCCCAGCATTTT. This encodes CASSRGRQPNSNQPQHF. V usage is TRBV19 and J usage is TRBJ1-5; D is possibly TRBD1 (5 bases). CDR3 length equals 17 residues. In germline, CDR1 is LNHDA, CDR2 SQIVND (reference sequence). V was cut by 4 bases and J by 0 bases, with 16 bases left in between.

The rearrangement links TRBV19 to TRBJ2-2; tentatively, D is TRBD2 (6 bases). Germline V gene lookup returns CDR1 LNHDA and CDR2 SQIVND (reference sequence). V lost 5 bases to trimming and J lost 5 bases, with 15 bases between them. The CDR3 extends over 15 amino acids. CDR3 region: CASSPAGGRTGELFF. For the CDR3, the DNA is TGTGCCAGTAGTCCCGCCGGGGGTCGGACCGGGGAGCTGTTTTTT.

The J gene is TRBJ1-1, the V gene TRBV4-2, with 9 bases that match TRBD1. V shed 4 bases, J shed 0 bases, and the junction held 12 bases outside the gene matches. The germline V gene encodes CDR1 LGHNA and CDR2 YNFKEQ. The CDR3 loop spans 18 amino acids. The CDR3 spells CASSPGTGKGDMNTEAFF. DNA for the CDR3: TGTGCCAGCAGCCCGGGGACAGGGAAGGGGGATATGAACACTGAAGCTTTCTTT.

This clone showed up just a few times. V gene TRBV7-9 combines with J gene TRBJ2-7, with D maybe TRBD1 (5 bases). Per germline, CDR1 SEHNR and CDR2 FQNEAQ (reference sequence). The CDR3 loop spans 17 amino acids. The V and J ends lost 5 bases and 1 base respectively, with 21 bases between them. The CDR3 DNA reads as TGTGCCAGCAGCCCGGCCCCCAGAATACAGGCGTCCTACGAGCAGTACTTC. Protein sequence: CASSPAPRIQASYEQYF.

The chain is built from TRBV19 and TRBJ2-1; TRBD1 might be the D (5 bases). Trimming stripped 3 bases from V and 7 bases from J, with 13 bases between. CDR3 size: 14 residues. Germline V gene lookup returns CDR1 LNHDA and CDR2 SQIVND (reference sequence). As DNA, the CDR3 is TGTGCCAGTAGTATTGGGCAGGGAAGGAATGAGCAGTTCTTC. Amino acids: CASSIGQGRNEQFF.

Written as DNA, the CDR3 is TGTGCCAGCAGGGCCGCTATTACAGGGGACACTGAAGCTTTCTTT. It encodes CASRAAITGDTEAFF. This sequence joins TRBV6-5 and TRBJ1-1; 7 bases match TRBD1. Germline assignment: CDR1 MNHEY and CDR2 SVGAGI. J was trimmed by 3 bases and V by 6 bases; bases with no gene match: 10. This CDR3 has 15 residues.